The 14 T cell receptor beta chains below all came from one sample that was sequenced in a study of PD-L1 blockade in urothelial cancer. As to time point: pretreatment peripheral blood. Sequencing used immunoSEQ multiplex PCR; TCRdb keeps in-frame clones, though not all of them. The sample includes about 93,000 clones, 90% of them seen just once. Material: PBMCs, obtained around atezolizumab (anti-PD-L1) treatment. Receptors were obtained from a man aged 55 to 70 with urothelial cancer.

The chain combines TRBV2 with TRBJ2-5; 9 nucleotides match TRBD2. The CDR3 extends over 17 amino acids. Germline V gene data show CDR1 as SNHLY and CDR2 as FYNNEI. V trimming: 6 bases; J trimming: 3 bases; junction bases outside the gene matches: 14. CDR3 loop: CASRGATSGRAEETQYF. In DNA form, the CDR3 reads TGTGCCAGCAGGGGGGCAACTAGCGGGCGGGCAGAAGAGACCCAGTACTTC.

The J gene is TRBJ1-1, the V gene TRBV7-2; D is unclear. Trimming cost V 3 bases and J 3 bases, with 5 bases left between them. Germline loops: CDR1 SGHTA, CDR2 FQGNSA. The CDR3 contains 12 residues. The DNA of the CDR3 is TGTGCCAGCAGCTTCGCGGACACTGAAGCTTTCTTT. It translates to CASSFADTEAFF.

This clone appeared once. This chain connects TRBV30 to TRBJ1-5; no clear D. The germline V and J ends were trimmed by 0 bases and 1 base, with 4 bases remaining between them. This CDR3 contains 13 residues. In germline, CDR1 is GTSNPN, CDR2 SVGIG (reference sequence). The CDR3 spells CAWSVRSNQPQHF. For the CDR3, the DNA is TGTGCCTGGAGTGTCAGAAGCAATCAGCCCCAGCATTTT.

The chain links TRBV7-9 to TRBJ2-7, with 8 bases fitting TRBD1. Losses at the gene ends were 4 bases for V and 7 bases for J; bases not matched to a gene: 12. Germline V lookup: CDR1 SEHNR, CDR2 FQNEAQ (reference sequence). This CDR3 has 15 residues. The CDR3 nucleotides are TGTGCCAGCAGCTCATTATCAGGGGGCGCCGGGGAGCAGTACTTC. Translation: CASSSLSGGAGEQYF. Drawing the rest from reference TRBV7-9 and TRBJ2-7, the complete variable domain is DTGVSQNPRHKITKRGQNVTFRCDPISEHNRLYWYRQTLGQGPEFLTYFQNEAQLEKSRLLSDRFSAERPKGSFSTLEIQRTEQGDSAMYLCASSSLSGGAGEQYFGPGTRLTVT.

The chain couples TRBV5-1 to TRBJ1-3; 10 nucleotides line up with TRBD1. Germline lookup yields CDR1 SGHRS and CDR2 YFSETQ. This CDR3 comprises 16 residues. V was pared by 3 bases and J by 4 bases, with 7 bases of the junction left unmatched. For the CDR3, the DNA is TGCGCCAGCAGCTCCCAGACAGGGGGCCTCGGAAACACCATATATTTT. Translated: CASSSQTGGLGNTIYF. Using reference TRBV5-1 and TRBJ1-3 for the parts outside the CDR3, the full variable domain is KAGVTQTPRYLIKTRGQQVTLSCSPISGHRSVSWYQQTPGQGLQFLFEYFSETQRNKGNFPGRFSGRQFSNSRSEMNVSTLELGDSALYLCASSSQTGGLGNTIYFGEGSWLTVV.

The chain is built from TRBV20-1 and TRBJ2-3; 8 nucleotides align to TRBD2. From germline, CDR1 is DFQATT and CDR2 SNEGSKA (reference sequence). V shed 2 bases and J 12 bases; nucleotides not matched to a gene: 4. This CDR3 spans 11 amino acids. CDR3 sequence: CSARSLAGQYF. CDR3 DNA sequence: TGCAGTGCTAGAAGTCTAGCGGGTCAGTATTTT.

The J gene is TRBJ2-6, the V gene TRBV4-3, with 9 positions matching TRBD1. V was pared by 4 bases and J by 0 bases, with 1 base of the junction left unmatched. The CDR3 is 16 residues long. Germline V lookup: CDR1 LGHNA, CDR2 YSLEER. CDR3 DNA: TGCGCCAGCAGCCCGGGACAGGGCTCTGGGGCCAACGTCCTGACTTTC. Translating it yields CASSPGQGSGANVLTF.

The chain uses TRBV4-3 and TRBJ1-1, with a weak D call TRBD1 (6 bases). Germline assignment: CDR1 LGHNA and CDR2 YSLEER. CDR3 length: 16 amino acids. The germline V and J ends were trimmed by 1 base and 1 base, with 13 bases remaining between them. The CDR3 coding sequence is TGCGCCAGCAGCCAAGGGCTAAGGACAGAGAACACTGAAGCTTTCTTT. It encodes CASSQGLRTENTEAFF.

The chain couples TRBV7-6 to TRBJ2-3, with D possibly TRBD1 on 7 matching bases. CDR3 length equals 13 residues. V was trimmed by 5 bases and J by 6 bases, leaving 12 bases between them. The germline V gene has CDR1 SGHVS and CDR2 FNYEAQ. Here the CDR3 reads CASSQGGRDTQYF. The CDR3 DNA reads TGTGCCAGCAGCCAGGGGGGCAGGGATACGCAGTATTTT.

This sequence joins TRBV4-3 and TRBJ2-1, with 8 bases fitting TRBD1. J lost 9 bases, V lost 0 bases, and 7 bases had no gene match. In germline, CDR1 is LGHNA, CDR2 YSLEER. There are 15 residues in the CDR3. The CDR3 nucleotides are TGCGCCAGCAGCCAAGATGGCAGGGGGCGGGTTGAGCAGTTCTTC. Translating it yields CASSQDGRGRVEQFF.

In this sample, this clone turned up once. This chain links TRBV9 with TRBJ2-3; the match to TRBD2 covers 10 bases. V dropped 4 bases and J dropped 7; count of bases not matched to a gene: 18. CDR3 length: 18 amino acids. The germline V gene encodes CDR1 SGDLS and CDR2 YYNGEE. The CDR3 loop is CASSPRIASGGRAYTQYF. The CDR3 DNA reads TGTGCCAGCAGCCCCAGAATTGCTAGCGGGGGCCGGGCTTATACGCAGTATTTT. The full variable domain, completed using reference TRBV9 and TRBJ2-3, is DSGVTQTPKHLITATGQRVTLRCSPRSGDLSVYWYQQSLDQGLQFLIQYYNGEERAKGNILERFSAQQFPDLHSELNLSSLELGDSALYFCASSPRIASGGRAYTQYFGPGTRLTVL.

The chain recombines TRBV30 with TRBJ2-3; possibly TRBD2 for D (7 bases). Trimming removed 3 bases at V and 0 bases at J, with 13 bases between. The CDR3 is 15 residues long. The germline V gene encodes CDR1 GTSNPN and CDR2 SVGIG (reference sequence). Here the CDR3 reads CAWSYGGRSTDTQYF. DNA of the CDR3: TGTGCCTGGAGCTACGGGGGGCGAAGCACAGATACGCAGTATTTT.

The chain is built from TRBV9 and TRBJ1-2; unclear D gene. V was trimmed by 3 bases and J by 3 bases, leaving 9 bases between them. Germline V gives CDR1 SGDLS, CDR2 YYNGEE. The CDR3 has 13 residues. CDR3 DNA: TGTGCCAGCAGCGCAACGGTGGACTATGGCTACACCTTC. It specifies CASSATVDYGYTF.

The CDR3 sequence is CASSNLARDTYVETQYF. The CDR3 DNA reads as TGTGCCAGTAGTAACCTAGCGCGAGATACTTATGTGGAGACCCAGTACTTC. The V call is TRBV19, the J call TRBJ2-5, with D perhaps TRBD2 (6 bases). The germline V gene encodes CDR1 LNHDA and CDR2 SQIVND (reference sequence). This CDR3 spans 17 amino acids. Trimming stripped 4 bases from V and 5 bases from J, with 23 bases between. Full variable domain (missing parts from reference TRBV19 and TRBJ2-5): DGGITQSPKYLFRKEGQNVTLSCEQNLNHDAMYWYRQDPGQGLRLIYYSQIVNDFQKGDIAEGYSVSREKKESFPLTVTSAQKNPTAFYLCASSNLARDTYVETQYFGPGTRLLVL.